This T cell receptor (beta chain) emerged from a study of cytotoxic CD8 clonotypes in ibrutinib-treated CLL. Study-level background: Within the patient group, some 11 were relapsed/refractory and fewer than 16 treatment-naive, and approximately 17 were IGHV unmutated.

Study conclusions and caveats: Pretreatment clonality was elevated relative to age-matched healthy donors and paralleled circulating CD8+ T-cell counts. Public clonotypes occurred uncommonly; on treatment, they contracted or remained stable.

This clone appeared a single time. The target antigen is unknown. The V gene lost 2 bases and the J gene lost 4 bases, with 8 bases spanning the gap. This CDR3 comprises 13 residues. The V gene's germline CDR1 is MGHRA and CDR2 YSYEKL. Targeted sequencing depth ranged from 1 in 200,000 to 1 in 1 million T cells. Sequencing used immunoSEQ multiplex PCR; TCRdb keeps in-frame clones, though not all of them. The sample has around 25,000 clones, approximately 68% seen once. Specimen: PBMCs, collected after 24 months of ibrutinib treatment. The clonotype was recovered from a human donor with chronic lymphocytic leukemia. This rearrangement joins TRBV4-1 to TRBJ1-2, with no clear D. In DNA form, the CDR3 reads TGCGCCAGCAGCCAAAAGGTGGGCTATGGCTACACCTTC. It codes for CASSQKVGYGYTF.